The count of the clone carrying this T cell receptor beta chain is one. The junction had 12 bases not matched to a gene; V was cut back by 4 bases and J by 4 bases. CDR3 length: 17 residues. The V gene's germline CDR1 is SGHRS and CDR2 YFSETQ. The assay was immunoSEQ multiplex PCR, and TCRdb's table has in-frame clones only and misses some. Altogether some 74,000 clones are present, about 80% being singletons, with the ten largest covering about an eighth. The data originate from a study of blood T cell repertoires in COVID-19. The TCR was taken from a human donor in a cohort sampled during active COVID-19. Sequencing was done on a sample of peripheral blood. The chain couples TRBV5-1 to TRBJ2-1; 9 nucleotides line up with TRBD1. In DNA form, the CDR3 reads TGCGCCAGCAGCGCTCTGACAGGGGGGATCGGATACAATGAGCAGTTCTTC. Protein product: CASSALTGGIGYNEQFF.